Described below is a single T cell receptor beta chain sequence and its context. The data originate from a study of technical replicates of blood from four donors. Some clones are missing from TCRdb's copy, which holds only in-frame ones; the method was immunoSEQ multiplex PCR. The table has tens of thousands of clones, more than 90% seen once; the top ten hold about 4.3%. Looked up from germline, CDR1 is LNHNV and CDR2 is YYDKDF (reference sequence). V dropped 2 bases and J dropped 0 bases, with 17 bases sitting between them. This CDR3 is built from 18 residues. The sample was PBMCs. This chain uses TRBV15 with TRBJ2-1, with D uncertain. The receptor comes from a human donor in good health. Some clones in this sample may be carry-over from other donors' samples. CDR3 residues: CATSRSLPLTSSYNEQFF. The DNA for the CDR3 is TGTGCCACCAGCAGATCCCTCCCCCTTACGAGCTCCTACAATGAGCAGTTCTTC.